The 27 T cell receptor beta chains below come from one sample, sequenced in a study of CD8 T cells in Susac syndrome. Random hexamers were used to reverse transcribe an amount of about 0.5 to 1 ug RNA. TCRdb called the immunoSEQ multiplex PCR reads again in MiXCR, with one record for every CDR3 protein. The profile covers 140,000 to 150,000 distinct CDR3 sequences, with approximately 95% appearing a single time and over 0.1% taken by the ten largest. The sequenced sample was CD4+ T cells from PBMCs. The receptors originated from a human donor with multiple sclerosis.

This clonotype was recorded only once. V gene TRBV5-7 combines with J gene TRBJ1-1; D is uncertain. TRBV5-7 is classed as an ORF, of uncertain function. The CDR3 runs 16 residues. V was cut by 0 bases and J by 5 bases, with 17 bases left in between. This CDR3 reads CASSLGRGSLLTEAFF. CDR3 sequence (DNA): TGTGCCAGCAGCTTGGGACGGGGTTCGCTCCTGACTGAAGCTTTCTTT.

The chain carries TRBV5-1 and TRBJ2-7; D unclear. The germline CDR1 and CDR2 sequences are SGHRS and YFSETQ. Trimming took off 4 bases at V and 5 bases at J, with 13 bases between the two ends. The CDR3 spans 13 residues. The DNA of the CDR3 is TGCGCCAGCAGCCTTGTCGCGGAACACGAGCAGTACTTC. Its protein is CASSLVAEHEQYF.

The chain is built from TRBV5-1 and TRBJ1-4; no clear D gene. In germline, CDR1 is SGHRS, CDR2 YFSETQ. CDR3 length: 13 amino acids. Trimming removed 0 bases from V and 5 bases from J, with 5 bases in between. CDR3 nucleotide sequence: TGCGCCAGCAGCTTGGTGGTAAATGAAAAACTGTTTTTT. As protein: CASSLVVNEKLFF.

The V call is TRBV30, the J call TRBJ1-2, with 9 positions matching TRBD1. Trimming at V came to 1 base and at J to 2 bases, leaving 2 bases not matched to a gene. Per germline, CDR1 GTSNPN and CDR2 SVGIG (reference sequence). The CDR3 is 14 residues long. CDR3 protein: CAWSAGTGNYGYTF. The CDR3 nucleotides are TGTGCCTGGAGTGCCGGGACAGGGAACTATGGCTACACCTTC.

This chain uses TRBV29-1 with TRBJ2-7; TRBD1 aligns across 10 bases. This CDR3 comprises 18 residues. V trimming: 6 bases; J trimming: 0 bases; junction bases outside the gene matches: 17. From germline, CDR1 is SQVTM and CDR2 ANQGSEA. The CDR3 region is CSVDDRGHLTPLSYEQYF. DNA for the CDR3: TGCAGCGTCGACGACAGGGGGCACCTCACGCCACTCTCCTACGAGCAGTACTTC.

V and J are TRBV30 and TRBJ1-1; no clear D gene. The V end was cut by 8 bases, the J end by 2 bases, with 12 bases between. The CDR3 is 12 amino acids. Germline-derived CDR1 and CDR2 are GTSNPN and SVGIG (reference sequence). The CDR3 is CAAENKNTEAFF. The CDR3 DNA follows: TGTGCCGCGGAAAATAAAAACACTGAAGCTTTCTTT.

The CDR3 DNA sequence: TGTGCCAGCTCCTACACAGGGGCAAGGAATCAGCCCCAGCATTTT. This encodes CASSYTGARNQPQHF. The chain has TRBV18 and TRBJ1-5; 7 positions match TRBD1. Germline trimming cut 6 bases from V and 4 bases from J; bases unmatched to any gene: 9. The CDR3 sequence is 15 residues long. CDR1 is KGHSH and CDR2 is LQKENI in the germline V gene.

The chain links TRBV24-1 to TRBJ2-3; 8 bases match TRBD1. Germline V gives CDR1 KGHDR, CDR2 SFDVKD. The CDR3 runs 15 residues. Unmatched junction bases numbered 5, after V lost 3 bases and J lost 4 bases. The CDR3 reads CATSDQGAISDTQYF. The CDR3 DNA reads TGTGCCACCAGTGATCAGGGGGCTATCTCAGATACGCAGTATTTT.

This clonotype has just one count. As DNA, the CDR3 is TGTGCCAGCAGCTCTGTGAGGACAGGGGAGGGTTATGGCTACACCTTC. This codes for CASSSVRTGEGYGYTF. V and J are TRBV11-2 and TRBJ1-2; 9 bases fit TRBD1. CDR1 is SGHAT, CDR2 FQNNGV, per germline. The CDR3 is 16 residues long. The J segment lost 5 bases and the V segment lost 4 bases, leaving 11 bases of the junction unmatched.

The chain recombines TRBV29-1 with TRBJ2-4, with D maybe TRBD1 (6 bases). V gave up 4 bases and J gave up 0 bases, with 10 bases separating them. The CDR3 covers 14 residues. The germline CDR1 and CDR2 sequences are SQVTM and ANQGSEA. The CDR3 is CSVATGVAKNIQYF. CDR3 DNA sequence: TGCAGCGTTGCGACAGGAGTAGCCAAAAACATTCAGTACTTC.

V and J are TRBV28 and TRBJ1-2, with unresolved D. In germline, CDR1 is MDHEN, CDR2 SYDVKM. V gave up 6 bases and J gave up 4 bases, with 15 bases separating them. This CDR3 is 14 amino acids long. The CDR3 nucleotides are TGTGCCAGCAGCCAGCGGATGAGTGGCTATGGCTACACCTTC. This gives the protein CASSQRMSGYGYTF.

This rearrangement joins TRBV6-5 to TRBJ2-1, with 9 nucleotides matching TRBD2. V shed 8 bases, J shed 4 bases, and the junction held 9 bases outside the gene matches. The CDR3 contains 15 residues. Germline CDR1 reads MNHEY; CDR2 reads SVGAGI. The CDR3 coding sequence is TGTGCCAGCGGAGCGGGGGGAGAGGGGTACAATGAGCAGTTCTTC. It yields the protein CASGAGGEGYNEQFF.

This sequence joins TRBV6-2 or TRBV6-3 and TRBJ1-5; a weak D match, TRBD1 (5 bases). The V end lost 7 bases, the J end lost 0 bases, and 13 bases lay between the germline ends. The CDR3 extends over 15 amino acids. Germline V CDR1 and CDR2: MNHEY, SVGEGT. The CDR3 DNA reads as TGTGCCAGCAATGGTCAGGGACTTAGCAATCAGCCCCAGCATTTT. This codes for CASNGQGLSNQPQHF.

The sample holds one count of this clonotype. The V gene is TRBV10-3, the J gene TRBJ2-5, with D possibly TRBD1 on 5 matching bases. Germline values: CDR1 ENHRY, CDR2 SYGVKD. Trimming took 4 bases from V and 5 from J, leaving 11 bases between them. The CDR3 contains 13 residues. The CDR3 reads CAISAGRDETQYF. As DNA, the CDR3 is TGTGCCATCAGTGCGGGCAGGGATGAGACCCAGTACTTC.

This chain joins TRBV29-1 and TRBJ1-1; D possibly corresponds to TRBD1 (5 bases). Germline lookup yields CDR1 SQVTM and CDR2 ANQGSEA. Trimming removed 3 bases at V and 11 bases at J, with 10 bases between. The CDR3 runs 10 residues. For the CDR3, the DNA is TGCAGCGTTGAGGTGGGGGACGCTTTCTTT. It specifies CSVEVGDAFF.

This chain connects TRBV20-1 to TRBJ2-5; D gene ambiguous. From germline, CDR1 is DFQATT and CDR2 SNEGSKA (reference sequence). The germline V and J ends were trimmed by 5 bases and 0 bases, with 16 bases remaining between them. CDR3 length equals 15 residues. The CDR3 DNA reads as TGCAGTGCTGTGACCGCCGAGAATTACCAAGAGACCCAGTACTTC. Protein product: CSAVTAENYQETQYF.

The sample holds one count of this clonotype. The J gene is TRBJ2-1, the V gene TRBV6-1, with 12 bases fitting TRBD2. The V gene end was trimmed by 3 bases and the J gene end by 2 bases; junction bases not matched to a gene: 2. This CDR3 is built from 16 residues. From germline, CDR1 is MNHNS and CDR2 SASEGT. CDR3 region: CASSETSGGPYNEQFF. The DNA for the CDR3 is TGTGCCAGCAGTGAGACTAGCGGGGGACCCTACAATGAGCAGTTCTTC.

The V gene is TRBV9, the J gene TRBJ1-2; no reliable D call. The ends were cut back, 0 bases at V and 5 bases at J, with 11 bases in the middle. The CDR3 covers 14 residues. Germline V gives CDR1 SGDLS, CDR2 YYNGEE. CDR3 in DNA: TGTGCCAGCAGCGTAGACCGGTACGCATATGGCTACACCTTC. Residues: CASSVDRYAYGYTF.

CDR3 sequence (DNA): TGCAGTGCTAGCGGGTGGACTAGCGGGATCGGCGATGAGCAGTTCTTC. Its translation is CSASGWTSGIGDEQFF. The chain recombines TRBV20-1 with TRBJ2-1, with TRBD2 matching 12 bases. Per the germline V gene, CDR1 is DFQATT and CDR2 is SNEGSKA (reference sequence). This CDR3 is 16 amino acids long. J gave up 8 bases and V 3 bases, and 11 bases lay outside the gene matches.

This clonotype was seen a handful of times. The genes are TRBV18 and TRBJ1-2, with D maybe TRBD1 (6 bases). The V gene's germline CDR1 is KGHSH and CDR2 LQKENI. CDR3 length: 13 residues. V lost 3 bases to trimming and J lost 4 bases, with 9 bases between them. For the CDR3, the DNA is TGTGCCAGCTCACCCGGGGGCGGCTATGGCTACACCTTC. It yields the protein CASSPGGGYGYTF.

The chain combines TRBV29-1 with TRBJ1-2; D is perhaps TRBD1 (5 bases). The V and J ends lost 4 bases and 4 bases respectively, with 25 bases between them. The CDR3 covers 17 residues. Germline CDR1 is SQVTM and CDR2 is ANQGSEA. The CDR3: CSVGRGVGGDESYGYTF. The CDR3 DNA follows: TGCAGCGTTGGTCGGGGAGTAGGAGGGGACGAGTCCTATGGCTACACCTTC.

The chain is built from TRBV3-1 and TRBJ2-3, with D uncertain. The V and J ends lost 2 bases and 2 bases respectively, with 14 bases between them. Germline CDR1 LGHDT, CDR2 YNNKEL (reference sequence). The CDR3 loop spans 16 amino acids. CDR3 in DNA: TGTGCCAGCAGCCAAAGGGAATATGGGCTCACAGATACGCAGTATTTT. This sequence encodes CASSQREYGLTDTQYF.

The rearrangement links TRBV7-7 to TRBJ2-1, with a tentative D call TRBD1 (5 bases). V lost 1 base, J lost 1 base, and 5 bases lay in between. The CDR3 spans 14 residues. The germline V gene has CDR1 SSHAT and CDR2 FNYEAQ (reference sequence). In DNA, the CDR3 is TGTGCCAGCAGCTTAGACAGGTCCTACAATGAGCAGTTCTTC. Encoded protein: CASSLDRSYNEQFF. The whole variable domain, remainder taken from reference TRBV7-7 and TRBJ2-1, is GAGVSQSPRYKVTKRGQDVTLRCDPISSHATLYWYQQALGQGPEFLTYFNYEAQPDKSGLPSDRFSAERPEGSISTLTIQRTEQRDSAMYRCASSLDRSYNEQFFGPGTRLTVL.

The DNA of the CDR3 is TGTGCCACCAGTGATTTTAGCGGGAGAGGCTACGAGCAGTACTTC. Translated, it gives CATSDFSGRGYEQYF. The J gene is TRBJ2-5, the V gene TRBV24-1; 9 bases agree with TRBD2. Near its end, the DNA agrees better with TRBJ2-7, so the J call may be wrong. The CDR3 sequence is 15 residues long. Germline V lookup: CDR1 KGHDR, CDR2 SFDVKD.

The CDR3 is CSAARQTVLDNSPLHF. CDR3 sequence (DNA): TGCAGTGCGGCAAGACAGACCGTCTTAGATAATTCACCCCTCCACTTT. The chain links TRBV20-1 to TRBJ1-6; possibly TRBD1 for D (5 bases). The CDR3 has 16 residues. From germline, CDR1 is DFQATT and CDR2 SNEGSKA (reference sequence). Trimming shortened V by 6 bases and J by 5 bases, and 20 bases separated the two germline ends.

The rearrangement links TRBV29-1 to TRBJ1-1, with unresolved D. This CDR3 comprises 13 residues. Per the germline V gene, CDR1 is SQVTM and CDR2 is ANQGSEA. V lost 3 bases and J 2 bases, leaving 10 bases between the germline ends. This CDR3 is CSVDFVGNTEAFF. CDR3 coding DNA: TGCAGCGTTGATTTTGTGGGAAACACTGAAGCTTTCTTT.

V is TRBV20-1 and J is TRBJ2-7, with 8 bases aligning to TRBD1. There are 15 residues in the CDR3. Germline CDR1 DFQATT, CDR2 SNEGSKA (reference sequence). V shed 6 bases, J shed 0 bases, and the junction held 10 bases outside the gene matches. In DNA form, the CDR3 reads TGCAGTGCGCCCGACAGGGGCTTTAGCTCCTACGAGCAGTACTTC. This sequence encodes CSAPDRGFSSYEQYF.